These 32 T cell receptor beta chains came from one sample sequenced in a study of tumor and adjacent non-tumor tissue in lung cancer. The template was RNA from unsorted bulk tissue. TCRbeta libraries were built with three rounds of nested PCR, modified from ARM-PCR. TCRdb re-called the multiplex PCR reads with MiXCR, one entry per CDR3 protein. The sample has 65,000 to 95,000 distinct CDR3 sequences; over 80% are singletons. The material sequenced was lung tumor tissue. Source of these receptors: a woman aged 50 to 65 with non-small cell lung cancer.

This clonotype was seen a few times. One end of the junction does not line up with germline, which may come from a read error. The chain employs TRBV11-2 and TRBJ2-1, with 7 bases lining up with TRBD2. CDR3 length: 17 residues. The germline V gene has CDR1 SGHAT and CDR2 FQNNGV. The CDR3 reads CVSTPEGGGSSYNEQVF. CDR3 nucleotides: TGTGTCAGCACCCCAGAGGGCGGGGGAAGCTCCTACAATGAGCAAGTCTTC. Full variable domain (missing parts from reference TRBV11-2 and TRBJ2-1): EAGVAQSPRYKIIEKRQSVAFWCNPISGHATLYWYQQILGQGPKLLIQFQNNGVVDDSQLPKDRFSAERLKGVDSTLKIQPAKLEDSAVYLCVSTPEGGGSSYNEQVFGPGTRLTVL.

Remarks on this clonotype: Without the conserved terminal phenylalanine or tryptophan, this CDR3 likely stems from a read error. The chain uses TRBV6-1 and TRBJ2-2; TRBD2 agrees at 9 bases. Looked up from germline, CDR1 is MNHNS and CDR2 is SASEGT. Trimming cost V 3 bases and J 8 bases; bases outside gene matches: 7. This CDR3 spans 15 amino acids. Written as DNA, the CDR3 is TGTGCCAGCAGTGAGCCCGGGACTAGCAGTGGGGAGCTGTTTTAT. The encoded protein is CASSEPGTSSGELFY.

This clonotype has a handful of counts. This rearrangement joins TRBV4-2 to TRBJ2-2, with D unclear. Germline V gene data show CDR1 as LGHNA and CDR2 as YNFKEQ. The CDR3 sequence is 15 residues long. V was shortened by 10 bases and J by 4 bases, with 19 bases between the two germline ends. CDR3 protein: CANNQDLAVTGELFF. As DNA, the CDR3 is TGTGCCAACAACCAAGATTTGGCAGTCACCGGGGAGCTGTTTTTT.

Points on this clonotype: No conserved phenylalanine or tryptophan is present at the end of the CDR3, so a read error is the likely explanation. This chain uses TRBV2 with TRBJ1-2; D is unclear. This CDR3 has 14 amino acids. Trimming stripped 7 bases from V and 3 bases from J, with 15 bases between. Looked up from germline, CDR1 is SNHLY and CDR2 is FYNNEI. Here the CDR3 reads CASKLSRNHYGYTL. The CDR3 DNA sequence: TGTGCCAGCAAGCTCTCCCGAAACCACTATGGCTACACCTTA.

As regards this clonotype: This may stem from a read error, because a much larger clone lies one nucleotide away. The chain links TRBV7-2 to TRBJ2-7; 12 positions match TRBD2. Per germline, CDR1 SGHTA and CDR2 FQGNSA. This CDR3 has 15 amino acids. V lost 5 bases, J lost 4 bases, and 6 bases stayed unmatched. Here the CDR3 DNA reads TGTGCCAGCAGCCCAACTAGCGGGGGGATTTACGAGCAGTACTTC. It codes for CASSPTSGGIYEQYF.

The rearrangement uses TRBV6-5 and TRBJ1-6; perhaps TRBD1 as D (5 bases). The CDR3 totals 14 residues. Germline lookup yields CDR1 MNHEY and CDR2 SVGAGI. CDR3 DNA: TGTACCACCCGGCGGGGGACCGACAATTCACCCCTCCACTTT. This sequence encodes CTTRRGTDNSPLHF.

The chain links TRBV29-1 to TRBJ2-3; D is uncertain. The DNA end lines up better with TRBJ1-5; the J call may be wrong. This CDR3 has 12 residues. In germline, CDR1 is SQVTM, CDR2 ANQGSEA. CDR3 region: CSTGLATDTQHF. In DNA form, the CDR3 reads TGCAGCACCGGACTAGCTACAGATACGCAGCATTTT.

With respect to this clonotype: One end of the junction fails to match germline, which may point to a read error. This rearrangement joins TRBV29-1 to TRBJ1-2; D might be TRBD1 (5 bases). The CDR3 consists of 13 residues. The V gene's germline CDR1 is SQVTM and CDR2 ANQGSEA. The CDR3 loop reads CSVEDQGIFGYTF. For the CDR3, the DNA is TGCAGCGTTGAAGATCAGGGTATCTTTGGCTATACCTTC. Variable domain in full (rest from reference TRBV29-1 and TRBJ1-2): SAVISQKPSRDICQRGTSLTIQCQVDSQVTMMFWYRQQPGQSLTLIATANQGSEATYESGFVIDKFPISRPNLTFSTLTVSNMSPEDSSIYLCSVEDQGIFGYTFGSGTRLTVV.

V and J are TRBV20-1 and TRBJ2-1, with 8 bases lining up with TRBD1. Germline V gene sequence: CDR1 DFQATT, CDR2 SNEGSKA (reference sequence). The length of the CDR3 is 13 residues. Trimming at V came to 7 bases and at J to 8 bases, leaving 10 bases not matched to a gene. The CDR3 nucleotides are TGCAGTGTTCCCCATGACAGGGGTGATGAGCAGTTCTTC. It yields the protein CSVPHDRGDEQFF.

This clonotype came up a few times. A read error may produce the germline difference seen at one junction end. The chain employs TRBV4-2 and TRBJ2-7; TRBD2 might be the D (5 bases). Germline lookup yields CDR1 LGHNA and CDR2 YNFKEQ. The length of the CDR3 is 15 residues. DNA of the CDR3: TGTGCAAGCAGCCCCGCCGGGATAGATGACTGCGAGCAGTACTTC. Its protein is CASSPAGIDDCEQYF.

The chain links TRBV4-1 to TRBJ1-1; no definite D call. Per germline, CDR1 MGHRA and CDR2 YSYEKL. The CDR3 sequence is 16 residues long. V lost 0 bases to trimming and J lost 3 bases, with 14 bases between them. CDR3 nucleotides: TGCGCCAGCAGCCAAGATCTCTACGGGGTTGACACTGAAGCTTTCTTT. Its protein product is CASSQDLYGVDTEAFF.

The rearrangement uses TRBV6-1 and TRBJ1-5; maybe TRBD1 (6 bases). Germline loops: CDR1 MNHNS, CDR2 SASEGT. The CDR3 is made up of 13 amino acids. The CDR3 region is CVISVQGIQPQHF. The CDR3 bases are TGTGTCATCAGTGTCCAGGGGATTCAGCCCCAGCATTTT.

This chain uses TRBV7-8 with TRBJ2-3; a possible D gene is TRBD2 (5 bases). V shed 10 bases and J shed 3 bases, with 17 bases lying between them. CDR1 is SGHVS, CDR2 FQNEAQ, per germline. The CDR3 sequence is 14 residues long. The CDR3 protein is CANGLVGSTDTQYF. The DNA for the CDR3 is TGTGCCAACGGCTTAGTGGGGAGTACAGATACGCAGTATTTT.

This clonotype was seen a few times. It may be a read error: a sequence one base away is much more abundant. This rearrangement joins TRBV14 to TRBJ1-6, with D unclear. Germline lookup yields CDR1 SGHDN and CDR2 FVKESK. The CDR3 covers 14 residues. CDR3 protein: CTSSLGKSNSPLHF. For the CDR3, the DNA is TGTACCAGCAGCCTCGGGAAAAGTAATTCACCCCTCCACTTT.

In regard to this clonotype: With a much larger clone just one base away, this may be a read error. Here the CDR3 reads CVSSLRDLNTEAFF. In DNA, the CDR3 is TGTGTCAGCAGTTTAAGGGACCTTAACACTGAAGCTTTCTTT. The genes are TRBV12-3 or TRBV12-4 and TRBJ1-1; the D gene is possibly TRBD1 (5 bases). The CDR3 covers 14 residues.

In the case of this clonotype: A read error is likely, as this CDR3 ends without the conserved phenylalanine or tryptophan. The chain has TRBV6-1 and TRBJ1-6, with 7 bases identical to TRBD1. V lost 8 bases and J lost 5; bases outside the gene matches: 9. CDR1 and CDR2 from the germline V gene are MNHNS and SASEGT. This CDR3 region has 15 residues. The CDR3, as DNA: TGTGCCAGCCGTCCCCCGGGACAGCATAATTCACCCCTCCACTCT. It translates to CASRPPGQHNSPLHS.

Comments on this clonotype: An end of the junction does not agree with germline; a read error may underlie this. The V and J genes are TRBV20-1 and TRBJ2-7; TRBD2 aligns across 10 bases. Germline CDR1 DFQATT, CDR2 SNEGSKA (reference sequence). The CDR3 totals 17 residues. For the CDR3, the DNA is TGCAGTACTAGAGATAAGCGGGAGGGTCCCCCGACCTACGAGCAATACTTC. This gives the protein CSTRDKREGPPTYEQYF.

A remark on this clonotype: Compared with germline, one end of the junction differs, possibly owing to a read error. The CDR3 region is CARSLTTTNTGEPFF. As DNA, the CDR3 is TGTGCCAGAAGCCTGACAACAACGAACACCGGGGAGCCGTTTTTT. The chain has TRBV7-8 and TRBJ2-2; D possibly corresponds to TRBD2 (5 bases). The length of the CDR3 is 15 residues. Per the germline V gene, CDR1 is SGHVS and CDR2 is FQNEAQ.

On this clonotype itself: Mismatch with germline at one junction end may stem from a read error. The V call is TRBV20-1, the J call TRBJ2-4; TRBD2 agrees at 9 bases. The CDR3 runs to 13 residues. Germline CDR1 is DFQATT and CDR2 is SNEGSKA (reference sequence). CDR3 loop: CSVRLAEENIQHF. The CDR3 DNA sequence: TGTAGTGTCAGACTAGCGGAAGAAAACATTCAGCACTTC.

This clonotype was counted a single time. The V and J genes are TRBV6-2 or TRBV6-3 and TRBJ2-7; the match to TRBD1 covers 9 bases. V was pared by 5 bases and J by 0 bases, with 8 bases of the junction left unmatched. The CDR3 is made up of 16 amino acids. Germline CDR1 MNHEY, CDR2 SVGEGT. The CDR3 nucleotides are TGTGCCAGCAGTATAAATCGGGACAGGGCCTCCTACGAGCAGTACTTC. Amino acid sequence: CASSINRDRASYEQYF.

Note on this clonotype: Its ends do not fully match the called genes, so a read error is possible. J is TRBJ2-1 and V is TRBV20-1; D is tentatively TRBD1 or TRBD2 (6 bases each). Germline V gene data show CDR1 as DFQATT and CDR2 as SNEGSKA (reference sequence). The CDR3 is made up of 14 amino acids. The CDR3 nucleotides are TGTACTGCTAGCTTAGGGGGAGGCTACAATGAGCAGTTCTTC. It translates to CTASLGGGYNEQFF.

Worth noting for this clonotype: At one boundary the junction diverges from the germline segment, which might be a read error. This sequence joins TRBV29-1 and TRBJ1-2; possible D gene TRBD1, 6 bases. The germline V gene has CDR1 SQVTM and CDR2 ANQGSEA. The CDR3 spans 12 residues. For the CDR3, the DNA is TGCAGCGCCATGGGGGGCGACTATGGCTACACATTC. Translating it yields CSAMGGDYGYTF.

On this clonotype: An end of the junction does not agree with germline; a read error may underlie this. CDR3 sequence reads: CSDPSGEHNKQFF. The DNA of the CDR3 is TGCAGTGATCCCTCTGGTGAGCACAATAAGCAGTTCTTC. This chain connects TRBV20-1 to TRBJ2-1; no reliable D call. Per germline, CDR1 DFQATT and CDR2 SNEGSKA (reference sequence). The CDR3 loop spans 13 amino acids.

Of note for this clonotype: The junction shows a germline mismatch at one end, possibly a read error. The rearrangement uses TRBV11-1 and TRBJ2-5; D is undetermined. The CDR3 length is 15 residues. Germline V gene data show CDR1 as SGHAT and CDR2 as FQDESV (reference sequence). Here the CDR3 reads CDSARDIGIRETQYF. DNA of the CDR3: TGTGACAGCGCCCGTGACATCGGTATACGAGAGACCCAGTACTTC.

The gene calls are TRBV11-2 and TRBJ2-7; 9 bases line up with TRBD2. Trimming cost V 11 bases and J 5 bases; bases outside gene matches: 19. The CDR3 length is 16 residues. Germline CDR1 reads SGHAT; CDR2 reads FQNNGV. The DNA of the CDR3 is TGTGCCGGCGGGCTAAGAGGACTAGCGATCTCGGACGAGCAGTACTTC. This gives the protein CAGGLRGLAISDEQYF. Drawing the rest from reference TRBV11-2 and TRBJ2-7, the complete variable domain is EAGVAQSPRYKIIEKRQSVAFWCNPISGHATLYWYQQILGQGPKLLIQFQNNGVVDDSQLPKDRFSAERLKGVDSTLKIQPAKLEDSAVYLCAGGLRGLAISDEQYFGPGTRLTVT.

A remark on this clonotype: The junction departs from germline at one end; a sequencing error may be responsible. V and J are TRBV7-8 and TRBJ2-3; D remains ambiguous. The length of the CDR3 is 14 residues. Germline CDR1 reads SGHVS; CDR2 reads FQNEAQ. The CDR3 DNA follows: TGTGCTAGCAGCCTCCGACGTAGTCGTGATACGCAGTATTTT. It is translated as CASSLRRSRDTQYF.

As for this clonotype: Compared with germline, one end of the junction differs, possibly owing to a read error. The chain couples TRBV24-1 to TRBJ2-1; TRBD1 matches 10 bases. CDR1 KGHDR and CDR2 SFDVKD come from the germline V gene. The CDR3 runs 16 residues. The CDR3 sequence is CATCDRDRGPYNEQFF. The CDR3 DNA follows: TGTGCCACCTGTGACCGCGACAGGGGGCCCTACAATGAGCAGTTCTTC.

This clonotype has only a few counts. It may be a read error: a sequence one base away is much more abundant. The chain carries TRBV13 and TRBJ2-7, with D unclear. Germline assignment: CDR1 PRHDT and CDR2 FYEKMQ (reference sequence). The CDR3 has 14 amino acids. The V gene lost 5 bases and the J gene lost 3 bases, with 14 bases spanning the gap. CDR3 residues: CASSLRATNYEQYF. CDR3 DNA: TGTGCCAGCAGCCTAAGAGCCACCAACTACGAGCAGTACTTC.

Worth noting for this clonotype: The junction differs from germline at one of its ends, possibly a read error. The V and J genes are TRBV7-9 and TRBJ2-7; TRBD2 matches at 7 bases. Germline V lookup: CDR1 SEHNR, CDR2 FQNEAQ (reference sequence). The CDR3 length is 15 residues. CDR3 coding DNA: TGTGACAGCAGCTTCTCGCGGGAGCACCCCTACGAACAGTACTTC. Its translation: CDSSFSREHPYEQYF.

This chain uses TRBV20-1 with TRBJ2-3, with 7 bases fitting TRBD2. The length of the CDR3 is 16 residues. Germline lookup yields CDR1 DFQATT and CDR2 SNEGSKA (reference sequence). Written as DNA, the CDR3 is TGCATAGCTAGTAAGGCTAGAGGGAGGGGCACAGATACGCAGTATTTT. This translates into CIASKARGRGTDTQYF.

As concerns this clonotype: This clone may be a read error of a much larger clone one base away. V and J are TRBV7-9 and TRBJ2-1; a possible D gene is TRBD2 (5 bases). The germline V and J ends were trimmed by 2 bases and 8 bases, with 10 bases remaining between them. Germline CDR1 is SEHNR and CDR2 is FQNEAQ (reference sequence). This CDR3 comprises 13 residues. Written as DNA, the CDR3 is TGTGCCAGCAGCTTATCTAGCTCCTATGAGCAGTTCTTC. Its translation is CASSLSSSYEQFF.

About this clonotype itself: At one of its ends the junction is not consistent with the germline gene, which may arise from a read error. The chain is built from TRBV11-2 and TRBJ1-2; D gene ambiguous. The germline V gene has CDR1 SGHAT and CDR2 FQNNGV. The CDR3 sequence is 15 residues long. CDR3: CASSLGSVLNYDYTF. The CDR3 DNA reads as TGTGCCAGCAGCCTCGGATCCGTCCTTAACTATGACTACACCTTC.